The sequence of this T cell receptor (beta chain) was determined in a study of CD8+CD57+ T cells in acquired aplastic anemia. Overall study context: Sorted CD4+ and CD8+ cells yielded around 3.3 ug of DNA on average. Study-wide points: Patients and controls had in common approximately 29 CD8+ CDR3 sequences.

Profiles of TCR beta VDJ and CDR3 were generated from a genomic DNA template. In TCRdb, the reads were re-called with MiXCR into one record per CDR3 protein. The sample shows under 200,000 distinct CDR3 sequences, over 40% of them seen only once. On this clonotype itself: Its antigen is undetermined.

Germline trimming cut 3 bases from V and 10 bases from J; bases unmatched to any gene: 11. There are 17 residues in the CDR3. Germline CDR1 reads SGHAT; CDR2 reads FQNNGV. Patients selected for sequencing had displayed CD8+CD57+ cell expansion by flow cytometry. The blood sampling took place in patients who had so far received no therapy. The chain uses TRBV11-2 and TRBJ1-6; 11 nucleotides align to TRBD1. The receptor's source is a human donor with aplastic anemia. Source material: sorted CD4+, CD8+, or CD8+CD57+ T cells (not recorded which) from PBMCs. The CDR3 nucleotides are TGTGCCAGCAGCTTTCGGACAGGGGGCCCATCCCGCTCACCCCTCCACTTT. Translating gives CASSFRTGGPSRSPLHF.